The next 19 T cell receptor beta chains were all read from a single sample in a study of cytotoxic CD8 clonotypes in ibrutinib-treated CLL (dated by TCRdb to about 2021). The time point label here, explained by the study, means: progressive disease on ibrutinib. The library came from the immunoSEQ multiplex PCR assay. Imported from immuneACCESS, the table was reduced by TCRdb to in-frame sequences with V and J called. These copies leave out some clones; in studies compared against another copy, an unresolved V gene accounts for under half, and the cause of the remainder is not known. Recorded for this sample are 250,000 to 350,000 clones; roughly 76% of them occurred a single time. The top ten hold about 5.3% of the sample. This specimen was PBMCs, taken at disease progression, from a patient treated with ibrutinib. The receptors here all came from a human donor with chronic lymphocytic leukemia.

This clone came up a few times. The chain employs TRBV15 and TRBJ2-7; the match to TRBD2 covers 7 bases. Losses at the gene ends were 1 base for V and 0 bases for J; bases not matched to a gene: 3. Germline V CDR1 and CDR2: LNHNV, YYDKDF (reference sequence). This CDR3 spans 15 amino acids. The CDR3 protein is CATSRVAGASYEQYF. CDR3 DNA: TGTGCCACCAGCAGAGTGGCGGGAGCCTCCTACGAGCAGTACTTC.

As concerns this clone: At one boundary the junction diverges from the germline segment, which might be a read error. The chain has TRBV9 and TRBJ2-3, with D unresolved. Germline assignment: CDR1 SGDLS and CDR2 YYNGEE. The CDR3 runs to 8 residues. The CDR3 protein is CASSPSCF. CDR3 DNA: TGTGCCAGCAGCCCCTCGTGTTTT.

The chain couples TRBV9 to TRBJ1-1; tentatively, D is TRBD1 (6 bases). Germline V CDR1 and CDR2: SGDLS, YYNGEE. The CDR3 is 17 amino acids. Trimming pared 0 bases from V and 2 bases from J, leaving 17 bases between. Written as DNA, the CDR3 is TGTGCCAGCAGCGTAGGGAGTCAGGGGCGGGGTAACACTGAAGCTTTCTTT. Its protein product is CASSVGSQGRGNTEAFF.

This chain joins TRBV2 and TRBJ2-3, with a tentative D call TRBD2 (6 bases). In germline, CDR1 is SNHLY, CDR2 FYNNEI. The CDR3 contains 15 residues. The V end lost 6 bases, the J end lost 0 bases, and 13 bases lay between the germline ends. The chain's CDR3 is CASSAGGKSTDTQYF. In DNA, the CDR3 is TGTGCCAGCAGCGCCGGGGGTAAAAGCACAGATACGCAGTATTTT. Combining the CDR3 with reference TRBV2 and TRBJ2-3 gives the whole variable domain EPEVTQTPSHQVTQMGQEVILRCVPISNHLYFYWYRQILGQKVEFLVSFYNNEISEKSEIFDDQFSVERPDGSNFTLKIRSTKLEDSAMYFCASSAGGKSTDTQYFGPGTRLTVL.

The chain combines TRBV9 with TRBJ1-5; maybe TRBD1 (5 bases). The CDR3 is 15 amino acids. Germline assignment: CDR1 SGDLS and CDR2 YYNGEE. The V and J ends lost 0 bases and 6 bases respectively, with 13 bases between them. DNA of the CDR3: TGTGCCAGCAGCGTAGGGACACTCCAGGGTCAGCCCCAGCATTTT. Residues: CASSVGTLQGQPQHF.

This clone was counted a few times. The J gene is TRBJ1-6, the V gene TRBV9, with D perhaps matching TRBD1 (6 bases). V was cut by 2 bases and J by 7 bases, with 10 bases left in between. CDR3 length: 14 residues. Germline CDR1 and CDR2: SGDLS and YYNGEE. CDR3 loop: CASSVTGYNSPLHF. The CDR3 nucleotides read TGTGCCAGCAGCGTGACAGGTTACAATTCACCCCTCCACTTT.

There are a few counts of this clone. J is TRBJ2-7 and V is TRBV5-1, with TRBD1 as a possible D gene (6 bases). The CDR3 loop spans 14 amino acids. The ends were cut back, 2 bases at V and 2 bases at J, with 11 bases in the middle. Germline V gene lookup returns CDR1 SGHRS and CDR2 YFSETQ. The CDR3 sequence: CASSFTGRPYEQYF. For the CDR3, the DNA is TGCGCCAGCAGCTTCACAGGGCGCCCCTACGAGCAGTACTTC.

The chain joins TRBV4-1 to TRBJ2-3, with TRBD2 as a possible D gene (6 bases). This CDR3 spans 17 amino acids. Trimming removed 2 bases from V and 0 bases from J, with 15 bases in between. Germline CDR1 and CDR2: MGHRA and YSYEKL. The chain's CDR3 is CASSQFVVAESTDTQYF. DNA of the CDR3: TGCGCCAGCAGCCAATTCGTCGTAGCGGAGAGCACAGATACGCAGTATTTT.

This clone has only one observation. The chain couples TRBV10-1 to TRBJ2-1; no reliable D call. CDR1 WNHNN and CDR2 SYGVQD come from the germline V gene (reference sequence). The CDR3 contains 15 residues. V dropped 2 bases and J dropped 8 bases, with 16 bases sitting between them. The CDR3 loop is CASSEMGMGTHEQFF. The CDR3 DNA sequence: TGCGCCAGCAGTGAGATGGGAATGGGTACACATGAGCAGTTCTTC.

The rearrangement links TRBV7-2 to TRBJ2-5; D is ambiguous. V gave up 1 base and J gave up 0 bases, with 6 bases separating them. Per germline, CDR1 SGHTA and CDR2 FQGNSA. The CDR3 is 14 residues long. The CDR3, as DNA: TGTGCCAGCAGCTTAGTATCCAACCAAGAGACCCAGTACTTC. The encoded protein is CASSLVSNQETQYF.

This clone appeared a few times. This sequence joins TRBV6-5 and TRBJ1-1; TRBD1 aligns across 9 bases. V lost 5 bases to trimming and J lost 6 bases; unmatched junction nucleotides: 4. Germline CDR1 is MNHEY and CDR2 is SVGAGI. The CDR3 contains 13 residues. CDR3 sequence reads: CASSLDRGAEAFF. CDR3 coding DNA: TGTGCCAGCAGTCTAGACAGGGGGGCTGAAGCTTTCTTT.

J is TRBJ2-5 and V is TRBV11-2, with 10 bases matching TRBD1. Germline V lookup: CDR1 SGHAT, CDR2 FQNNGV. The CDR3 length is 16 residues. The junction had 8 bases not matched to a gene; V was cut back by 2 bases and J by 5 bases. CDR3 nucleotide sequence: TGTGCCAGCAGCTTATCTCCGACAGGGGGCATGGAGACCCAGTACTTC. It yields the protein CASSLSPTGGMETQYF.

The chain employs TRBV18 and TRBJ2-7, with 9 nucleotides matching TRBD1. This CDR3 contains 14 residues. The V gene's germline CDR1 is KGHSH and CDR2 LQKENI. With V trimmed by 4 bases and J by 6 bases, 7 bases remained unmatched. CDR3 residues: CASSLDRGGLEQYF. Written as DNA, the CDR3 is TGTGCCAGCTCACTGGACAGGGGAGGTCTCGAGCAGTACTTC.

The chain recombines TRBV6-5 with TRBJ1-2, with D perhaps TRBD1 (5 bases). Germline-derived CDR1 and CDR2 are MNHEY and SVGAGI. V was trimmed by 4 bases and J by 4 bases, leaving 10 bases between them. CDR3 size: 13 residues. CDR3 DNA sequence: TGTGCCAGCAGTTCTCGGGACCTCTATGGCTACACCTTC. It encodes CASSSRDLYGYTF.

The chain carries TRBV6-5 and TRBJ2-7, with 13 bases fitting TRBD2. Germline trimming cut 5 bases from V and 4 bases from J; bases unmatched to any gene: 5. The CDR3 is made up of 15 amino acids. Germline values: CDR1 MNHEY, CDR2 SVGAGI. The CDR3 DNA reads as TGTGCCAGCAGTCAAGGGACTAGCGGGACGTACGAGCAGTACTTC. Translated: CASSQGTSGTYEQYF.

This sequence joins TRBV7-3 and TRBJ2-3; 8 nucleotides agree with TRBD2. After removal of 5 bases from V and 2 bases from J, the junction contained 6 bases not matched to a gene. This CDR3 is 15 amino acids long. Germline V CDR1 and CDR2: SGHTA, FQGTGA. The CDR3 here is CASSRKGLATDTQYF. The DNA of the CDR3 is TGTGCCAGCAGCCGGAAAGGACTAGCCACAGATACGCAGTATTTT.

This clone has a handful of counts. V gene TRBV7-9 combines with J gene TRBJ1-1; D gene uncertain. This CDR3 is 11 amino acids long. V lost 8 bases to trimming and J lost 6 bases, with 10 bases between them. The germline V gene encodes CDR1 SEHNR and CDR2 FQNEAQ (reference sequence). The CDR3 spells CASGLMAEAFF. DNA for the CDR3: TGTGCCAGCGGGCTCATGGCTGAAGCTTTCTTT.

V gene TRBV11-2 combines with J gene TRBJ1-2; 7 bases agree with TRBD1. V shed 6 bases, J shed 1 base, and the junction held 5 bases outside the gene matches. Germline V gene sequence: CDR1 SGHAT, CDR2 FQNNGV. The CDR3 totals 14 residues. The CDR3 DNA follows: TGTGCCAGCAGATCCGACAGGGTTAACTATGGCTACACCTTC. Amino acid sequence: CASRSDRVNYGYTF.

This clone has only a few counts. This rearrangement joins TRBV27 to TRBJ2-5; 7 positions match TRBD2. Germline values: CDR1 MNHEY, CDR2 SMNVEV (reference sequence). There are 12 residues in the CDR3. Losses at the gene ends were 5 bases for V and 13 bases for J; bases not matched to a gene: 10. DNA of the CDR3: TGTGCCAGCAGTACGACCGGGGGGTGGAGGTACTTC. Translated, it gives CASSTTGGWRYF.